This entry features one T cell receptor (beta chain) sequence. This CDR3 is 16 amino acids long. The V gene end was trimmed by 4 bases and the J gene end by 3 bases; junction bases not matched to a gene: 4. Germline values: CDR1 MNHEY, CDR2 SVGAGI. Generated by immunoSEQ multiplex PCR, the TCRdb table keeps only in-frame clones and is missing some. The table shows approximately 1,500,000 clones, with more than 95% occurring only once. The sample originates from a study of shared clonotypes between healthy human individuals. The split of CD4+ cells yielded CD45RA+ naive and CD45RA-negative memory subsets.

The sequence came from a young man in good health. The sequenced material came from naive CD4+ T cells sorted from blood. Subset: CD45RA+ positively selected. V gene TRBV6-5 combines with J gene TRBJ2-3; 13 positions agree with TRBD2. The chain's CDR3 is CASSWTSGSGTDTQYF. The CDR3 DNA is TGTGCCAGCAGTTGGACTAGCGGGAGTGGTACAGATACGCAGTATTTT.